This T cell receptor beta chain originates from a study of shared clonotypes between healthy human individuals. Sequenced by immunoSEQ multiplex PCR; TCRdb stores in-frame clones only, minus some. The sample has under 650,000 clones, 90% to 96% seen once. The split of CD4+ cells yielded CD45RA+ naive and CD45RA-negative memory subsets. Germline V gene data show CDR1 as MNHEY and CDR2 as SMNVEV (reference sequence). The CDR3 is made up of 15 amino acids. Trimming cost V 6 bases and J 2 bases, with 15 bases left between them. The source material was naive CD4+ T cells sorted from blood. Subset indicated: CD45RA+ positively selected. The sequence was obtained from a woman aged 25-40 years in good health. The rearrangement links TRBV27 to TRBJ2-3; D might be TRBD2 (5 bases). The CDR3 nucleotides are TGTGCCAGCAGCCCGATGCGGGCCCCCACAGATACGCAGTATTTT. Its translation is CASSPMRAPTDTQYF.